A selection of T cell receptor beta chains follows, all from one sample in a study of PD-1 blockade in mismatch repair-deficient tumors. Produced via immunoSEQ multiplex PCR; TCRdb's table is partial and in-frame only. Of about 60,000 clones in the sample, 88% are singletons; the top ten hold approximately 15%. The material was peripheral blood, obtained 52 weeks after starting pembrolizumab. The receptor set was obtained from an adult with mismatch repair-deficient cancer. CDR3s include the opening cysteine and the closing phenylalanine or tryptophan. Fields, in order: J gene, D gene, V gene, clone size, CDR3 DNA, CDR3 protein. A D gene is named only where the DNA matches it firmly. Rows may omit the clone size; those that give it use once, few, many or a size class.

j_gene: TRBJ2-1; d_gene: -; v_gene: TRBV4-1; abundance: -; CDR3nt: TGCGCCAGCAGCCCCCCGCTAGGGCTACTAAAGAATGAGCAGTTCTTC; CDR3aa: CASSPPLGLLKNEQFF
j_gene: TRBJ2-7; d_gene: -; v_gene: TRBV6-6; abundance: once; CDR3nt: TGTGCCAGCAGTTACGACCGATTCGAGCAGTACTTC; CDR3aa: CASSYDRFEQYF
j_gene: TRBJ2-7; d_gene: TRBD1; v_gene: TRBV7-8; abundance: -; CDR3nt: TGTGCCAGCAGCCTTTATGACAGGGGTAGCCCCTACGAGCAGTACTTC; CDR3aa: CASSLYDRGSPYEQYF
j_gene: TRBJ2-1; d_gene: -; v_gene: TRBV6-5; abundance: -; CDR3nt: TGTGCCAGCAGCCGGGCAGACAATGAGCAGTTCTTC; CDR3aa: CASSRADNEQFF
j_gene: TRBJ2-7; d_gene: TRBD1; v_gene: TRBV11-2; abundance: -; CDR3nt: TGTGCCAGCAGCTTTGACAGGGTTGTATACGAGCAGTACTTC; CDR3aa: CASSFDRVVYEQYF
j_gene: TRBJ1-2; d_gene: -; v_gene: TRBV21-1; abundance: -; CDR3nt: TGTGCCAGCAGCTCTCGGGACAGGGTTCGCGGTGGCTACACCTTC; CDR3aa: CASSSRDRVRGGYTF
j_gene: TRBJ2-7; d_gene: TRBD2; v_gene: TRBV11-2; abundance: -; CDR3nt: TGTGCCAGCAGCTTAGTAATAGGTAGTAGCGGGAGGTTATACGAGCAGTACTTC; CDR3aa: CASSLVIGSSGRLYEQYF
j_gene: TRBJ1-1; d_gene: TRBD1; v_gene: TRBV28; abundance: -; CDR3nt: TGTGCCAGCAGTCCTGGACAGGGGGCAGGGAACACTGAAGCTTTCTTT; CDR3aa: CASSPGQGAGNTEAFF
j_gene: TRBJ2-7; d_gene: TRBD1; v_gene: TRBV5-5; abundance: -; CDR3nt: TGTGCCAGCAGCGCCACCTCGACAGGGGACCCATACGAGCAGTACTTC; CDR3aa: CASSATSTGDPYEQYF
j_gene: TRBJ2-3; d_gene: -; v_gene: TRBV29-1; abundance: -; CDR3nt: TGCAGCGTTGAATCCACCACTTCAGATACGCAGTATTTT; CDR3aa: CSVESTTSDTQYF
j_gene: TRBJ2-5; d_gene: TRBD2; v_gene: TRBV4-3; abundance: -; CDR3nt: TGCGCCAGCAGCCCGGGACTAGCACACGAGACCCAGTACTTC; CDR3aa: CASSPGLAHETQYF
j_gene: TRBJ1-1; d_gene: -; v_gene: TRBV4-1; abundance: -; CDR3nt: TGCGCCAGCAGCCAAACCGAGTGGGGCGACACTGAAGCTTTCTTT; CDR3aa: CASSQTEWGDTEAFF
j_gene: TRBJ2-4; d_gene: -; v_gene: TRBV27; abundance: -; CDR3nt: TGTGCCAGCAGTACCTCAGGGTGGGACATTCAGTACTTC; CDR3aa: CASSTSGWDIQYF
j_gene: TRBJ2-2; d_gene: -; v_gene: TRBV28; abundance: -; CDR3nt: TGTGCCAGCAGTCAAACGAACACCGGGGAGCTGTTTTTT; CDR3aa: CASSQTNTGELFF
j_gene: TRBJ1-1; d_gene: -; v_gene: TRBV14; abundance: -; CDR3nt: TGTGCCAGCAGCCAAGACAGGGTCTCTGAAGCTTTCTTT; CDR3aa: CASSQDRVSEAFF
j_gene: TRBJ2-7; d_gene: -; v_gene: TRBV10-2; abundance: -; CDR3nt: TGCGCCAGCGCCCCTGCGGCGGGCGAGCAGTACTTC; CDR3aa: CASAPAAGEQYF
j_gene: TRBJ2-1; d_gene: TRBD2; v_gene: TRBV11-3; abundance: -; CDR3nt: TGTGCCAGCAGCCTCGGACTAGCGAAAAGCTCCTACAATGAGCAGTTCTTC; CDR3aa: CASSLGLAKSSYNEQFF
j_gene: TRBJ2-7; d_gene: TRBD2; v_gene: TRBV29-1; abundance: -; CDR3nt: TGCAGCGTTACCGGGACTAGGTCCCGTGAGCAGTACTTC; CDR3aa: CSVTGTRSREQYF
j_gene: TRBJ2-3; d_gene: -; v_gene: TRBV25-1; abundance: -; CDR3nt: TGTGCCAGCAGTGACTGGCTCCCAGATACGCAGTATTTT; CDR3aa: CASSDWLPDTQYF
j_gene: TRBJ2-1; d_gene: TRBD2; v_gene: TRBV6-1; abundance: -; CDR3nt: TGTGCCAGCAGTGGCGGGTTAGCGGGAAGGAGTGAGCAGTTCTTC; CDR3aa: CASSGGLAGRSEQFF
j_gene: TRBJ1-5; d_gene: -; v_gene: TRBV6-5; abundance: -; CDR3nt: TGTGCCAGCAGTTTAACAGGGCCCGATGGCAATCAGCCCCAGCATTTT; CDR3aa: CASSLTGPDGNQPQHF
j_gene: TRBJ2-7; d_gene: TRBD1; v_gene: TRBV11-2; abundance: -; CDR3nt: TGTGCCAGCAGCTTAGGCAGGGGGTACGAGCAGTACTTC; CDR3aa: CASSLGRGYEQYF
j_gene: TRBJ2-7; d_gene: -; v_gene: TRBV28; abundance: -; CDR3nt: TGTGCCAGCAGTTTAGCTCACGAGCAGTACTTC; CDR3aa: CASSLAHEQYF
j_gene: TRBJ2-1; d_gene: TRBD2; v_gene: TRBV30; abundance: -; CDR3nt: TGTGCAAGAGCGGGATCCTACAATGAGCAGTTCTTC; CDR3aa: CARAGSYNEQFF
j_gene: TRBJ2-7; d_gene: -; v_gene: TRBV11-3; abundance: -; CDR3nt: TGTGCCAGCAGCCTAACAGCTATAGAGCAGTACTTC; CDR3aa: CASSLTAIEQYF
j_gene: TRBJ1-5; d_gene: -; v_gene: TRBV28; abundance: -; CDR3nt: TGTGCCAGCAGTTTACGGGGATGGCAGCCCCAGCATTTT; CDR3aa: CASSLRGWQPQHF
j_gene: TRBJ2-1; d_gene: -; v_gene: TRBV7-2; abundance: -; CDR3nt: TGTGCCAGCAGCTTTCGCGGCGGGGCAGGCGATGAGCAGTTCTTC; CDR3aa: CASSFRGGAGDEQFF
j_gene: TRBJ2-3; d_gene: -; v_gene: TRBV27; abundance: -; CDR3nt: TGTGCCAGCAGTATCCTCCTGGGACCGGCAGGCACAGATACGCAGTATTTT; CDR3aa: CASSILLGPAGTDTQYF
j_gene: TRBJ1-2; d_gene: TRBD1; v_gene: TRBV10-3; abundance: -; CDR3nt: TGTGCCATCAGTGAGTCGGGGCAGGGGGCGGATGGCTACACCTTC; CDR3aa: CAISESGQGADGYTF
j_gene: TRBJ2-1; d_gene: -; v_gene: TRBV6-5; abundance: -; CDR3nt: TGTGCCAGCGGCGCGCGGGGCAATGAGCAGTTCTTC; CDR3aa: CASGARGNEQFF
j_gene: TRBJ2-7; d_gene: -; v_gene: TRBV6-6; abundance: -; CDR3nt: TGTGCCAGCAGTTTAGTGAGGGCCGGCGAGCAGTACTTC; CDR3aa: CASSLVRAGEQYF
j_gene: TRBJ2-3; d_gene: TRBD2; v_gene: TRBV7-2; abundance: -; CDR3nt: TGTGCCAGCAGCTTAGTCAGGAGACTAGCGGGAGTTCGAGCAGATACGCAGTATTTT; CDR3aa: CASSLVRRLAGVRADTQYF
j_gene: TRBJ2-2; d_gene: -; v_gene: TRBV28; abundance: -; CDR3nt: TGTGCCAGCAGGTTTTCTAGGTCGCTAGCTCGGACCGGGGAGCTGTTTTTT; CDR3aa: CASRFSRSLARTGELFF
j_gene: TRBJ2-2; d_gene: TRBD1; v_gene: TRBV29-1; abundance: -; CDR3nt: TGCAGCGTGGACAGGGGAGGGCCCGGGGAGCTGTTTTTT; CDR3aa: CSVDRGGPGELFF
j_gene: TRBJ2-6; d_gene: -; v_gene: TRBV10-3; abundance: -; CDR3nt: TGTGCCATCAGTGACCCTCAGGGGTCTGGGGCCAACGTCCTGACTTTC; CDR3aa: CAISDPQGSGANVLTF
j_gene: TRBJ1-2; d_gene: TRBD1; v_gene: TRBV28; abundance: -; CDR3nt: TGTGCCAGCAGTTTGGACAGGGGAGCATATGGCTACACCTTC; CDR3aa: CASSLDRGAYGYTF
j_gene: TRBJ2-3; d_gene: -; v_gene: TRBV9; abundance: once; CDR3nt: TGTGCCAGCAGCGCCACAGGACTTGAGATCACAGATACGCAGTATTTT; CDR3aa: CASSATGLEITDTQYF
j_gene: TRBJ2-2; d_gene: -; v_gene: TRBV28; abundance: -; CDR3nt: TGTGCCAGCAGTTTATATGGGAATCGCGGGGAGCTGTTTTTT; CDR3aa: CASSLYGNRGELFF
j_gene: TRBJ2-7; d_gene: -; v_gene: TRBV13; abundance: -; CDR3nt: TGTGCCAGCAGCCAAGGGACTCTCGACACCCCCTACGAGCAGTACTTC; CDR3aa: CASSQGTLDTPYEQYF
j_gene: TRBJ2-7; d_gene: -; v_gene: TRBV4-3; abundance: few; CDR3nt: TGCGCCAGCAGCCAAGAGAACAGATTCTACGAGCAGTACTTC; CDR3aa: CASSQENRFYEQYF
j_gene: TRBJ2-7; d_gene: TRBD1; v_gene: TRBV5-4; abundance: -; CDR3nt: TGTGCCAGCAGCCCTTTCACCGGGACAGGGTACGAGCAGTACTTC; CDR3aa: CASSPFTGTGYEQYF
j_gene: TRBJ1-1; d_gene: -; v_gene: TRBV12-5; abundance: -; CDR3nt: TGTGCTAGTGGTTTGGTACATTGGGGGTCGGACGGGTGGATGAACACTGAAGCTTTCTTT; CDR3aa: CASGLVHWGSDGWMNTEAFF
j_gene: TRBJ2-7; d_gene: TRBD1; v_gene: TRBV4-1; abundance: -; CDR3nt: TGCGCCAGCAGCCAAACGACAGGGGCCTACGAGCAGTACTTC; CDR3aa: CASSQTTGAYEQYF
j_gene: TRBJ1-1; d_gene: TRBD1; v_gene: TRBV6-5; abundance: -; CDR3nt: TGTGCCAGCAGTTACGACCCACAGGGGCTTGAAGCTTTCTTT; CDR3aa: CASSYDPQGLEAFF
j_gene: TRBJ2-7; d_gene: TRBD2; v_gene: TRBV6-5; abundance: -; CDR3nt: TGTGCCAGCAGTTACGTAGCGGGAGGGTACGAGCAGTACTTC; CDR3aa: CASSYVAGGYEQYF
j_gene: TRBJ2-1; d_gene: -; v_gene: TRBV21-1; abundance: -; CDR3nt: TGTGCCAGCAGCAGGGAGACAGCCCGACATGGACATGAGCAGTTCTTC; CDR3aa: CASSRETARHGHEQFF
j_gene: TRBJ2-5; d_gene: -; v_gene: TRBV29-1; abundance: -; CDR3nt: TGCAGCGTTGAAGATCTTTCGGACGTATACCCTAAAGAGACCCAGTACTTC; CDR3aa: CSVEDLSDVYPKETQYF
j_gene: TRBJ2-7; d_gene: TRBD1; v_gene: TRBV28; abundance: -; CDR3nt: TGTGCCAGCAGAACCTACCGGGACAGCAAATCCTACGAGCAGTACTTC; CDR3aa: CASRTYRDSKSYEQYF
j_gene: TRBJ2-3; d_gene: TRBD2; v_gene: TRBV19; abundance: -; CDR3nt: TGTGCCACACAAACTAGCGGGAGCACAGATACGCAGTATTTT; CDR3aa: CATQTSGSTDTQYF
j_gene: TRBJ1-4; d_gene: -; v_gene: TRBV19; abundance: -; CDR3nt: TGTGCCAGTAGTACTGGAGAGGAAGTCAATGAAAAACTGTTTTTT; CDR3aa: CASSTGEEVNEKLFF
j_gene: TRBJ2-3; d_gene: TRBD2; v_gene: TRBV30; abundance: -; CDR3nt: TGTGCCTGGATGAGTGGGCGGCGACTAGCGGGAACAGATACGCAGTATTTT; CDR3aa: CAWMSGRRLAGTDTQYF
j_gene: TRBJ2-3; d_gene: TRBD2; v_gene: TRBV19; abundance: -; CDR3nt: TGTGCCAGTAGTATCCATTCGGGACTAGCGGGAGTCACTCCAAGCACAGATACGCAGTATTTT; CDR3aa: CASSIHSGLAGVTPSTDTQYF
j_gene: TRBJ2-2; d_gene: -; v_gene: TRBV4-1; abundance: -; CDR3nt: TGCGCCAGCAGCCTCGTAAAAGGGACCTTCGGCACCGGGGAGCTGTTTTTT; CDR3aa: CASSLVKGTFGTGELFF
j_gene: TRBJ2-2; d_gene: TRBD2; v_gene: TRBV2; abundance: -; CDR3nt: TGTGCCAGCAGTCTAGCGGGAGGAGGTAGCACCGGGGAGCTGTTTTTT; CDR3aa: CASSLAGGGSTGELFF
j_gene: TRBJ1-2; d_gene: TRBD1; v_gene: TRBV29-1; abundance: few; CDR3nt: TGCAGCGTTGAAGATCAGGGGGGTGGCTACACCTTC; CDR3aa: CSVEDQGGGYTF
j_gene: TRBJ2-5; d_gene: TRBD2; v_gene: TRBV29-1; abundance: -; CDR3nt: TGCAGCGCTACGGGAGGCCAAGAGACCCAGTACTTC; CDR3aa: CSATGGQETQYF
j_gene: TRBJ2-7; d_gene: TRBD1; v_gene: TRBV5-1; abundance: -; CDR3nt: TGCGCCAGCAGCCCGCTGGGACAGGTACGCTACGAGCAGTACTTC; CDR3aa: CASSPLGQVRYEQYF